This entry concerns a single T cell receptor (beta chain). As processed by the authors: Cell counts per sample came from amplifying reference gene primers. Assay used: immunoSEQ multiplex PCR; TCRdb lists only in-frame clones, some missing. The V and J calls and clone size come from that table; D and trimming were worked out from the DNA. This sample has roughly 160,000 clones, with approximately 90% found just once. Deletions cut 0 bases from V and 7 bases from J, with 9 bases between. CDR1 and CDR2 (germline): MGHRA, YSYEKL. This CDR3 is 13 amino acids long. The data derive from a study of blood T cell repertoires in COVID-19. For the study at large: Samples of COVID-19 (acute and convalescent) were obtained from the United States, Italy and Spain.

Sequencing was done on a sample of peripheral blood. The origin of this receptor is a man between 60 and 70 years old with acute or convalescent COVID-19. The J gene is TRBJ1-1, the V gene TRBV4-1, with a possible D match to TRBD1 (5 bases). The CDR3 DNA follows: TGCGCCAGCAGCCAAGATTTGGGGGGTGAAGCTTTCTTT. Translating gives CASSQDLGGEAFF.